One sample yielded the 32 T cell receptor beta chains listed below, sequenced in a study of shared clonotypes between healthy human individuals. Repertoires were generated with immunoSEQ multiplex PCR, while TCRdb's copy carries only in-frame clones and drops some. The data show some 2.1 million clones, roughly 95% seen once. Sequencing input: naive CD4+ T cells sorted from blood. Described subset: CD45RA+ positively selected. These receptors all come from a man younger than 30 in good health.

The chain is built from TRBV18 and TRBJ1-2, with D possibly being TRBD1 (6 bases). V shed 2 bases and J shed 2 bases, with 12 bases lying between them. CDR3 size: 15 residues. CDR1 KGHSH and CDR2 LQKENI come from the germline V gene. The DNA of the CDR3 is TGTGCCAGCTCACCAACCGTCAGGGGAAACTATGGCTACACCTTC. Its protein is CASSPTVRGNYGYTF.

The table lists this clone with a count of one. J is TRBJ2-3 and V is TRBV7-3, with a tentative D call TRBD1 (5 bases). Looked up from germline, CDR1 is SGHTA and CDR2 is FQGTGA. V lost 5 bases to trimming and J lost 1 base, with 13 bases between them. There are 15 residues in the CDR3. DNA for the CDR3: TGTGCCAGCAGCGGCGGCAGGGTAGGCACAGATACGCAGTATTTT. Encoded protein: CASSGGRVGTDTQYF.

The CDR3 sequence is CASSYLQGGNEQYF. CDR3 coding DNA: TGTGCCAGCAGTTACTTGCAGGGGGGCAACGAGCAGTACTTC. The chain couples TRBV6-5 to TRBJ2-7; possible D gene TRBD1, 7 bases. Germline loops: CDR1 MNHEY, CDR2 SVGAGI. V was cut by 1 base and J by 5 bases, with 12 bases left in between. The CDR3 runs to 14 residues.

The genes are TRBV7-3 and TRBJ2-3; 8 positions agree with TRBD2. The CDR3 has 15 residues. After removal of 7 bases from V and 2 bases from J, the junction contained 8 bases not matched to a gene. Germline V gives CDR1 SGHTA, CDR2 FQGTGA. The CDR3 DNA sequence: TGTGCCAGCACCAAAAACGGGGGGGCCACAGATACGCAGTATTTT. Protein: CASTKNGGATDTQYF.

The CDR3 nucleotides are TGCGCCAGCAGCCAAGTCTCGAGCTCCTATAATTCACCCCTCCACTTT. Its translation is CASSQVSSSYNSPLHF. V gene TRBV4-3 combines with J gene TRBJ1-6; unclear D gene. This CDR3 contains 16 residues. V was shortened by 1 base and J by 0 bases, with 7 bases between the two germline ends. In germline, CDR1 is LGHNA, CDR2 YSLEER.

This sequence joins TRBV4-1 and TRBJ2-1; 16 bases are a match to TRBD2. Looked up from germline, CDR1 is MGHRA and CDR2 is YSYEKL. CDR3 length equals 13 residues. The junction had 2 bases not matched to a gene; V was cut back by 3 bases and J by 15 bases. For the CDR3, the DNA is TGCGCCAGCAGCCAGGGACTAGCGGGGGGGTTGTTCTTC. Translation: CASSQGLAGGLFF.

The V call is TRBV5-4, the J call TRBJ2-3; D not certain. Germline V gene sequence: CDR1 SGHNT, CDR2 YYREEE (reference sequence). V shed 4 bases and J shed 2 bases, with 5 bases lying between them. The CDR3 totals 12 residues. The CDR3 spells CASSPDTDTQYF. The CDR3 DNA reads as TGTGCCAGCAGCCCAGACACAGATACGCAGTATTTT.

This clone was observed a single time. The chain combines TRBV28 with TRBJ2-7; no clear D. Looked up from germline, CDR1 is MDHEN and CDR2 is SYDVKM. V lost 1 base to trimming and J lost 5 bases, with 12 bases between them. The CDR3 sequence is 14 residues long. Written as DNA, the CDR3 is TGTGCCAGCAGTTTATCGGGCCTCAAGGACGAGCAGTACTTC. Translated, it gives CASSLSGLKDEQYF. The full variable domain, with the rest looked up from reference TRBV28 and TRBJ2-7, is DVKVTQSSRYLVKRTGEKVFLECVQDMDHENMFWYRQDPGLGLRLIYFSYDVKMKEKGDIPEGYSVSREKKERFSLILESASTNQTSMYLCASSLSGLKDEQYFGPGTRLTVT.

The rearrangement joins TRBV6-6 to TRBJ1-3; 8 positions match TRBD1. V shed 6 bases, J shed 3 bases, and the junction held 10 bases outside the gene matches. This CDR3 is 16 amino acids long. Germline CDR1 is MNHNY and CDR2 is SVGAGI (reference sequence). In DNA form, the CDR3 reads TGTGCCAGCAGCCGCGGACAGGGAGGGTATGGAAACACCATATATTTT. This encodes CASSRGQGGYGNTIYF.

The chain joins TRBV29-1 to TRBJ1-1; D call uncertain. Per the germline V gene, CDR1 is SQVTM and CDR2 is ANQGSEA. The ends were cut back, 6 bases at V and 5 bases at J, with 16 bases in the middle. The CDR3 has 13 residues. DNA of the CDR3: TGCAGCGTCCTCCCCCAATCCTGGACTGAAGCTTTCTTT. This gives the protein CSVLPQSWTEAFF.

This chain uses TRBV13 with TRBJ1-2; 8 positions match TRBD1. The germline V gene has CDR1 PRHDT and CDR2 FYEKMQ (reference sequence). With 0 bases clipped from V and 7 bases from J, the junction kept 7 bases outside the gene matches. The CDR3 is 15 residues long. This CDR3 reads CASSLGAGGISGYTF. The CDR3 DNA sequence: TGTGCCAGCAGCTTAGGGGCAGGGGGCATCTCTGGCTACACCTTC.

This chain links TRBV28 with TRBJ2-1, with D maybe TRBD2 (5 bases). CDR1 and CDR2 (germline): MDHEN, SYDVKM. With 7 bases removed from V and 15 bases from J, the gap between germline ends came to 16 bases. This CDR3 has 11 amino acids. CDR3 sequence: CASTQRGWVFF. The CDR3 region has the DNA TGTGCCAGCACACAAAGAGGGTGGGTGTTCTTC. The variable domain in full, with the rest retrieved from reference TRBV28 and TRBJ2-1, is DVKVTQSSRYLVKRTGEKVFLECVQDMDHENMFWYRQDPGLGLRLIYFSYDVKMKEKGDIPEGYSVSREKKERFSLILESASTNQTSMYLCASTQRGWVFFGPGTRLTVL.

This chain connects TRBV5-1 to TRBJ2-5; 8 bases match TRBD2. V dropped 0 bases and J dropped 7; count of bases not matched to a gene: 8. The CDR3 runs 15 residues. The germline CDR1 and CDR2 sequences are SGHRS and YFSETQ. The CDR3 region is CASSLEGTSSATQYF. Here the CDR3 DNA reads TGCGCCAGCAGCTTGGAGGGGACTAGTTCGGCGACCCAGTACTTC.

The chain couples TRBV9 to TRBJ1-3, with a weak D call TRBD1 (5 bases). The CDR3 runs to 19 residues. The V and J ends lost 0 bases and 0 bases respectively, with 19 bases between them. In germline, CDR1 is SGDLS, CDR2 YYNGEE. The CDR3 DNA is TGTGCCAGCAGCGTAGTTCCAGGGACGTATGGAAACTCTGGAAACACCATATATTTT. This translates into CASSVVPGTYGNSGNTIYF. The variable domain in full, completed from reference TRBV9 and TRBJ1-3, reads DSGVTQTPKHLITATGQRVTLRCSPRSGDLSVYWYQQSLDQGLQFLIQYYNGEERAKGNILERFSAQQFPDLHSELNLSSLELGDSALYFCASSVVPGTYGNSGNTIYFGEGSWLTVV.

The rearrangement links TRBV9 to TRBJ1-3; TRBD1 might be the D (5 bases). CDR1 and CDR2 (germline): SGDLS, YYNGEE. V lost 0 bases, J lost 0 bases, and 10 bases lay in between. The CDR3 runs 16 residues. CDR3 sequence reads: CASSVGAGLSGNTIYF. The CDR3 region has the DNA TGTGCCAGCAGCGTAGGAGCAGGGCTCTCTGGAAACACCATATATTTT.

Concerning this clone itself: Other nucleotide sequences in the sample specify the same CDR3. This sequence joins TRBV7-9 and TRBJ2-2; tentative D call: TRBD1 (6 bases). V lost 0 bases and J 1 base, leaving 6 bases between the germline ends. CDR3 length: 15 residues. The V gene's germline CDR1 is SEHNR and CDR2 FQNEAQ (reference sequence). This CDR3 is CASSLAQGNTGELFF. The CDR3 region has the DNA TGTGCCAGCAGCTTAGCACAGGGGAACACCGGGGAGCTGTTTTTT. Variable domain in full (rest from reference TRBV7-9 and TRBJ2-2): DTGVSQNPRHKITKRGQNVTFRCDPISEHNRLYWYRQTLGQGPEFLTYFQNEAQLEKSRLLSDRFSAERPKGSFSTLEIQRTEQGDSAMYLCASSLAQGNTGELFFGEGSRLTVL.

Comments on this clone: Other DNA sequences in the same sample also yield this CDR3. In DNA, the CDR3 is TGTGCCAGCAGTGCCGAAGGGTACGAGCAGTACTTC. Its protein is CASSAEGYEQYF. The gene calls are TRBV2 and TRBJ2-7, with D hard to call. The germline gives CDR1 SNHLY, CDR2 FYNNEI. This CDR3 is built from 12 residues. The V end was cut by 4 bases, the J end by 4 bases, with 8 bases between.

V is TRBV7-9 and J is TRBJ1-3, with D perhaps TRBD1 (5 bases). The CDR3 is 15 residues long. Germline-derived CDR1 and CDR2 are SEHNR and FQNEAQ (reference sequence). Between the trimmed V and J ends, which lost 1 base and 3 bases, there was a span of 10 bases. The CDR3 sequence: CASSLGDPSGNTIYF. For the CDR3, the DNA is TGTGCCAGCAGCTTAGGGGACCCAAGTGGAAACACCATATATTTT. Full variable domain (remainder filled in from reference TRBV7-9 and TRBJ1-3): DTGVSQNPRHKITKRGQNVTFRCDPISEHNRLYWYRQTLGQGPEFLTYFQNEAQLEKSRLLSDRFSAERPKGSFSTLEIQRTEQGDSAMYLCASSLGDPSGNTIYFGEGSWLTVV.

The CDR3, as DNA: TGTGCCAGCTCGTCCCGGGACAGGAGATACAATGAGCAGTTCTTC. Protein sequence: CASSSRDRRYNEQFF. The chain has TRBV18 and TRBJ2-1; 8 bases map to TRBD1. With V trimmed by 6 bases and J by 4 bases, 8 bases remained unmatched. Germline CDR1 reads KGHSH; CDR2 reads LQKENI. The CDR3 totals 15 residues.

The CDR3 here is CASTSPTGGNHF. In nucleotides, the CDR3 is TGTGCCAGCACATCCCCGACAGGGGGTAACCATTTT. The rearrangement joins TRBV6-5 to TRBJ1-5; 9 bases map to TRBD1. In germline, CDR1 is MNHEY, CDR2 SVGAGI. V trimming: 7 bases; J trimming: 16 bases; junction bases outside the gene matches: 11. The CDR3 runs 12 residues.

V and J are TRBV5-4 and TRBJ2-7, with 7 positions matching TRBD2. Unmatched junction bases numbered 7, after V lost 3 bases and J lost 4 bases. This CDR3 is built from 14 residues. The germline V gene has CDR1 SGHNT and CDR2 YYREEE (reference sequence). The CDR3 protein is CASSSNGGRYEQYF. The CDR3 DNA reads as TGTGCCAGCAGCTCCAACGGGGGGAGATACGAGCAGTACTTC.

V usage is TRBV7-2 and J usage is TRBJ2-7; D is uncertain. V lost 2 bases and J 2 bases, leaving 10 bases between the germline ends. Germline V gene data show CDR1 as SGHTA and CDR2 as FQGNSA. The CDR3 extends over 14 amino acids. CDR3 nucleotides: TGTGCCAGCAGCTTACTACCACCTCCCTACGAGCAGTACTTC. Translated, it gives CASSLLPPPYEQYF.

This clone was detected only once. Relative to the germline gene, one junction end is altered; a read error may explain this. DNA of the CDR3: TGTGCCAGCAGCGTAGGGACTAGCGGGACTACCTACGAGCAGTACTTC. Its protein product is CASSVGTSGTTYEQYF. The chain couples TRBV13 to TRBJ2-7, with 13 bases identical to TRBD2. The length of the CDR3 is 16 residues. Germline CDR1 reads PRHDT; CDR2 reads FYEKMQ (reference sequence).

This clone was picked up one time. The CDR3 bases are TGTGCCAGCAGCCTAAAAGGGGGCGGATCCTACGAGCAGTACTTC. Residues: CASSLKGGGSYEQYF. The V and J genes are TRBV5-4 and TRBJ2-7, with TRBD1 matching 7 bases. The CDR3 consists of 15 residues. CDR1 and CDR2 (germline): SGHNT, YYREEE (reference sequence). J lost 1 base, V lost 4 bases, and 8 bases had no gene match.

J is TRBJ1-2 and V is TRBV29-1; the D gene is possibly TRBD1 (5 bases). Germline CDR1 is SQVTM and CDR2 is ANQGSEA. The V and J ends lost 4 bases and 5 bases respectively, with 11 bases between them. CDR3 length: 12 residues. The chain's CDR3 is CSVAGSKYGYTF. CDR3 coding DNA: TGCAGCGTTGCAGGGTCGAAATATGGCTACACCTTC.

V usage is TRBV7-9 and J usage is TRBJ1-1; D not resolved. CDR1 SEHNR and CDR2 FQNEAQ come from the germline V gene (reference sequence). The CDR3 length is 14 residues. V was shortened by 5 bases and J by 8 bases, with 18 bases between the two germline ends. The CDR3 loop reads CASSVDTLNGEAFF. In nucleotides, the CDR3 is TGTGCCAGCAGCGTCGACACCCTGAACGGCGAAGCTTTCTTT.

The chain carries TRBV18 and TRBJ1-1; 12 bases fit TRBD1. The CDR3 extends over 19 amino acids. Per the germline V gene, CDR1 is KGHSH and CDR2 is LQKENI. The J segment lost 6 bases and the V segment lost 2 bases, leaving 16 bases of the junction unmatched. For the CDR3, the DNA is TGTGCCAGCTCACCAGAACTTTTTGGGACAGGGGGCATATTGGCTGAAGCTTTCTTT. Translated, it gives CASSPELFGTGGILAEAFF.

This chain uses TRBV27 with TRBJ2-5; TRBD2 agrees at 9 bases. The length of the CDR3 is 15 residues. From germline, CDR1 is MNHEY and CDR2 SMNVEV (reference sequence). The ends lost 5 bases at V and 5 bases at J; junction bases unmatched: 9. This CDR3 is CASSRTSGGLETQYF. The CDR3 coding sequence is TGTGCCAGCAGTCGCACGAGCGGGGGGTTGGAGACCCAGTACTTC.

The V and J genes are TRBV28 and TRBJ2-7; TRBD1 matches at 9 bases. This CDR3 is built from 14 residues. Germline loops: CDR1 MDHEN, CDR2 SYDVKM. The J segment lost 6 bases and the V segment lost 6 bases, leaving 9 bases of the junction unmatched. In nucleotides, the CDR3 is TGTGCCAGCAGCTCCGGGACAGGGAACCGCGAGCAGTACTTC. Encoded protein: CASSSGTGNREQYF.

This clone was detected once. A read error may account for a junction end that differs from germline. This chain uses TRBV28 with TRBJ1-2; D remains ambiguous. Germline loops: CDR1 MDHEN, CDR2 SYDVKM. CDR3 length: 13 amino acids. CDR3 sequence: CASTLLGNYGYTF. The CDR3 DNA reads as TGTGCCAGCACTTTACTTGGAAACTATGGCTACACCTTC.

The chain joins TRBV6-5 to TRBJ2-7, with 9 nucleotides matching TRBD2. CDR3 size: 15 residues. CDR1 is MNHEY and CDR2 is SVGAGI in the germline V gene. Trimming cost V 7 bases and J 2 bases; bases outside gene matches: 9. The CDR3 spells CASNPSGGRAYEQYF. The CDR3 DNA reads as TGTGCCAGCAATCCTAGCGGCGGGAGGGCCTACGAGCAGTACTTC.

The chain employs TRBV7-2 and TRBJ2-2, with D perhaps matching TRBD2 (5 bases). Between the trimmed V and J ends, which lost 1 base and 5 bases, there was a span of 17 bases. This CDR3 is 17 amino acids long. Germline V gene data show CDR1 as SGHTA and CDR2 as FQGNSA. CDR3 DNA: TGTGCCAGCAGCTTAGGTTCTTCTCCTAGCTATACCGGGGAGCTGTTTTTT. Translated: CASSLGSSPSYTGELFF.